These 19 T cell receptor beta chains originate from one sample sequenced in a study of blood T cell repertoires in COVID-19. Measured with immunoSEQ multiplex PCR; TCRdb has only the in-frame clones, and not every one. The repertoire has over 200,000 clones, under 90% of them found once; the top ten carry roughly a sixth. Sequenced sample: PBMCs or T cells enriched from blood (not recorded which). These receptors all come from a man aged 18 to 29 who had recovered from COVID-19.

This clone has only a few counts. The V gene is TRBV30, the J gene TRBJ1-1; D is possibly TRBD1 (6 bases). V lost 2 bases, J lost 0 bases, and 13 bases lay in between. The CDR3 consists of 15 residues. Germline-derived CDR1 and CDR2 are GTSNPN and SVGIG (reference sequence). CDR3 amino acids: CAWSSTGHLNTEAFF. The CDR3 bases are TGTGCCTGGAGTTCAACGGGACATCTGAACACTGAAGCTTTCTTT.

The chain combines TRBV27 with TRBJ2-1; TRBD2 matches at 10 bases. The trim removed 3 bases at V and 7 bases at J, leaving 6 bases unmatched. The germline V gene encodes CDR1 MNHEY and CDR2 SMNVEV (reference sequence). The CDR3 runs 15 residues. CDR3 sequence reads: CASSLALAGVNEQFF. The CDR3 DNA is TGTGCCAGCAGTTTGGCTCTAGCGGGAGTGAATGAGCAGTTCTTC.

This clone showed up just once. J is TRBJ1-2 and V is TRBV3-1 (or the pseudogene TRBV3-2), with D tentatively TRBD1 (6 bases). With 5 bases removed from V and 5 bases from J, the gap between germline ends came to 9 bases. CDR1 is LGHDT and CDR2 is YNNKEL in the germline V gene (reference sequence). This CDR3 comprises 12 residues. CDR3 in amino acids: CASSLTGYGYTF. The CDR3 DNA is TGTGCCAGCAGCTTAACAGGGTATGGCTACACCTTC.

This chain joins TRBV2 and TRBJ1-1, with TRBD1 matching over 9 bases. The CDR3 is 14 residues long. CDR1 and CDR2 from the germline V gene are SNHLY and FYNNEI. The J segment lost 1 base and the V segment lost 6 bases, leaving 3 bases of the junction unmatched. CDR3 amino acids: CASSGQGRNTEAFF. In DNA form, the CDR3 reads TGTGCCAGCAGCGGACAGGGGAGGAACACTGAAGCTTTCTTT.

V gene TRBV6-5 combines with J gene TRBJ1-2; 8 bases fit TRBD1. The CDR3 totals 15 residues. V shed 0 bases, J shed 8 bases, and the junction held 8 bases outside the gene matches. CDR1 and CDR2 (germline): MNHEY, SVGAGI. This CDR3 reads CASSYSRGTGEGYTF. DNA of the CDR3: TGTGCCAGCAGTTACTCAAGGGGGACAGGAGAGGGCTACACCTTC.

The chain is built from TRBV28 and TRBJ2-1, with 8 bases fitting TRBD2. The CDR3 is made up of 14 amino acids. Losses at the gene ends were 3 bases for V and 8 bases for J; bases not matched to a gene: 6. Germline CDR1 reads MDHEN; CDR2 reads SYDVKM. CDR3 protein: CASSLGLGSDEQFF. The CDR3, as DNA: TGTGCCAGCAGTTTGGGACTAGGAAGCGATGAGCAGTTCTTC.

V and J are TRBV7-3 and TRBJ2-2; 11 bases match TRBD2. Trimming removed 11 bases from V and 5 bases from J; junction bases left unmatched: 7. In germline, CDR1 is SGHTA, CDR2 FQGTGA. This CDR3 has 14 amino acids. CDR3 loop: CASRTSGWTGELFF. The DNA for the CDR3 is TGTGCCTCGCGGACTAGCGGGTGGACCGGGGAGCTGTTTTTT.

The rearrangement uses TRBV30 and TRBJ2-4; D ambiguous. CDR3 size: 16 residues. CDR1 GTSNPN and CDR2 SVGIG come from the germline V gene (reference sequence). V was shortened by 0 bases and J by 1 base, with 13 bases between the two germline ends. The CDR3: CAWSVPGSFAKNIQYF. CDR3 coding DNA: TGTGCCTGGAGTGTACCCGGTAGTTTCGCCAAAAACATTCAGTACTTC.

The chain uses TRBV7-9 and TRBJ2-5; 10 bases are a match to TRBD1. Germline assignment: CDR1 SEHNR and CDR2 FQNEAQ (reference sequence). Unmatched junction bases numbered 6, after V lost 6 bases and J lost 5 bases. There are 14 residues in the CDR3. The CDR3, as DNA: TGTGCCAGCAGGGGACAGGGGACTAGTGAGACCCAGTACTTC. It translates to CASRGQGTSETQYF.

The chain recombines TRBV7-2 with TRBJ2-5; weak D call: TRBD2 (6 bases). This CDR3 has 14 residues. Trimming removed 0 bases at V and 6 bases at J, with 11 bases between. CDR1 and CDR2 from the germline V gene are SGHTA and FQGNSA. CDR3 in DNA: TGTGCCAGCAGCTTAGCGGGGGGTGAGAAGACCCAGTACTTC. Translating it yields CASSLAGGEKTQYF. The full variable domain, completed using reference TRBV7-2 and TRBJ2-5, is GAGVSQSPSNKVTEKGKDVELRCDPISGHTALYWYRQSLGQGLEFLIYFQGNSAPDKSGLPSDRFSAERTGGSVSTLTIQRTQQEDSAVYLCASSLAGGEKTQYFGPGTRLLVL.

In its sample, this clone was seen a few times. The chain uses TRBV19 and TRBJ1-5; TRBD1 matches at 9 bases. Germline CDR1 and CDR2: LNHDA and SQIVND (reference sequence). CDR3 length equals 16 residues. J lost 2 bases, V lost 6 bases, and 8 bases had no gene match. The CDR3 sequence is CASSMQGQGGNQPQHF. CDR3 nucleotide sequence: TGTGCCAGTAGCATGCAGGGACAGGGAGGCAATCAGCCCCAGCATTTT.

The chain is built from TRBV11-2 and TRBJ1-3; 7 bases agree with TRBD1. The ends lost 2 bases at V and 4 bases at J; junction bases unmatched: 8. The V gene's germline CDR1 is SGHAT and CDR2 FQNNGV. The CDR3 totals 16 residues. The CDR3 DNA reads TGTGCCAGCAGCTTAATCAGGGGGAAGTCCGGAAACACCATATATTTT. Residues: CASSLIRGKSGNTIYF.

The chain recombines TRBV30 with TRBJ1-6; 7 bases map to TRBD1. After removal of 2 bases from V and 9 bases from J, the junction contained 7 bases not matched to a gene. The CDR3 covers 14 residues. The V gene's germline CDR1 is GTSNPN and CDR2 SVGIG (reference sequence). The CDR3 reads CAWSPTGAGSPLHF. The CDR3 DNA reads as TGTGCCTGGAGTCCTACAGGGGCGGGTTCACCCCTCCACTTT.

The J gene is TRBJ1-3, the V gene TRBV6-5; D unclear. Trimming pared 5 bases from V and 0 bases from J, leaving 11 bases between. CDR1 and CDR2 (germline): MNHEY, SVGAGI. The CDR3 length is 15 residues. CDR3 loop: CASSTLEISGNTIYF. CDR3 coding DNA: TGTGCCAGCAGTACCCTAGAGATCTCTGGAAACACCATATATTTT.

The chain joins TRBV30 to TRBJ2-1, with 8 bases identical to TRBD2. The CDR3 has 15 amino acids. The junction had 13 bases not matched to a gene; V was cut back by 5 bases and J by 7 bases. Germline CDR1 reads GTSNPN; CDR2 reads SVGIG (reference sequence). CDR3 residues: CAWFSGSGFFNEQFF. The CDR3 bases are TGTGCCTGGTTCAGCGGGAGTGGTTTTTTTAATGAGCAGTTCTTC.

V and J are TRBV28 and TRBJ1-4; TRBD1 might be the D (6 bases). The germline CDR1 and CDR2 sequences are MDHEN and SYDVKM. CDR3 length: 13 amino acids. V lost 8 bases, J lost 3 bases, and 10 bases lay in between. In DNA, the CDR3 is TGTGCCAGCGTAGGGGGTCCTAATGAAAAACTGTTTTTT. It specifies CASVGGPNEKLFF.

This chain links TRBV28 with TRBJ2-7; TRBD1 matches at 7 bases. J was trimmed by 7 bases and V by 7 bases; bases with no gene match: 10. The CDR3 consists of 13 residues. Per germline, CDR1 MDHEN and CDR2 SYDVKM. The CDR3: CASTPGGREEQYF. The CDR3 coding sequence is TGTGCCAGCACCCCAGGGGGTCGGGAAGAGCAGTACTTC. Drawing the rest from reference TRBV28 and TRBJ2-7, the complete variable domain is DVKVTQSSRYLVKRTGEKVFLECVQDMDHENMFWYRQDPGLGLRLIYFSYDVKMKEKGDIPEGYSVSREKKERFSLILESASTNQTSMYLCASTPGGREEQYFGPGTRLTVT.

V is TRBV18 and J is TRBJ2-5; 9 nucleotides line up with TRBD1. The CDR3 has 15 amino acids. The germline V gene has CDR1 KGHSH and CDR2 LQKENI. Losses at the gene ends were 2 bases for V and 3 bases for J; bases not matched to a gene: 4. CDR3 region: CASSPYTGGKETQYF. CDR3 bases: TGTGCCAGCTCACCATATACAGGGGGCAAAGAGACCCAGTACTTC.

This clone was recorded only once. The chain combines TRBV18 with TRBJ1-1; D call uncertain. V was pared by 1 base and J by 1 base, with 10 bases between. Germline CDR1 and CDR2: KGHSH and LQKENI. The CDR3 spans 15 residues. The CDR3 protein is CASSPQRVKNTEAFF. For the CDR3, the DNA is TGTGCCAGCTCACCACAGAGGGTTAAGAACACTGAAGCTTTCTTT.